This T cell receptor (beta chain) was recovered during a study of blood T cell repertoires in COVID-19. Study-wide background: From T cells, B-cell-depleted T cells, or PBMCs came the material, which was cDNA or gDNA.

With 8 bases clipped from V and 4 bases from J, the junction kept 15 bases outside the gene matches. CDR3 length equals 18 residues. From germline, CDR1 is SEHNR and CDR2 FQNEAQ (reference sequence). Participant-reported clinical history was the basis for cohort assignment. TCRdb keeps only in-frame clones here, not all; method: immunoSEQ multiplex PCR. The sample lists approximately 200,000 clones; 75% to 90% were seen once. Sample: PBMCs or T cells enriched from blood (not recorded which). The TCR comes from a man aged 35 to 55 who had recovered from COVID-19. The gene calls are TRBV7-9 and TRBJ2-1; the match to TRBD2 covers 12 bases. The chain's CDR3 is CASLERASGRAGYNEQFF. The DNA of the CDR3 is TGTGCCAGCCTGGAGAGGGCTAGCGGGAGGGCGGGGTACAATGAGCAGTTCTTC.